This T cell receptor beta chain was identified during a study of T-cell reconstitution after alpha-beta-depleted transplantation in children. The study's findings and limits: A year post-transplant, T-cell counts and diversity derived mostly from newly produced T cells. Where some patients showed high TCRbeta diversity at day 60, it came from recipient T cells and thymic progenitors that had survived. Reportedly, roughly two months post-transplant, alpha-beta T cells arose from several hundred expanded graft clones.

Remarks on this clonotype: Its cognate antigen is unknown.

From germline, CDR1 is MGHRA and CDR2 YSYEKL. This CDR3 is built from 13 residues. Trimming stripped 1 base from V and 14 bases from J, with 12 bases between. For TCRbeta, the library was prepared with unique molecular identifiers. From the PCR reads, TCRdb called clonotypes with MiXCR, one entry per CDR3 protein. In the table there are 200,000 or so distinct CDR3 sequences, approximately 6.9% of which are singletons. The clonotype originates from a boy aged 2 to 10 with acute lymphoblastic leukemia, due to receive a stem cell transplant. Sequencing used PBMCs, obtained before TCRalphabeta/CD19-depleted stem cell transplant. The chain employs TRBV4-1 and TRBJ1-6; no reliable D call. DNA of the CDR3: TGCGCCAGCAGCCAAGCCAACAGCTTTTCCCTCCACTTT. This codes for CASSQANSFSLHF.